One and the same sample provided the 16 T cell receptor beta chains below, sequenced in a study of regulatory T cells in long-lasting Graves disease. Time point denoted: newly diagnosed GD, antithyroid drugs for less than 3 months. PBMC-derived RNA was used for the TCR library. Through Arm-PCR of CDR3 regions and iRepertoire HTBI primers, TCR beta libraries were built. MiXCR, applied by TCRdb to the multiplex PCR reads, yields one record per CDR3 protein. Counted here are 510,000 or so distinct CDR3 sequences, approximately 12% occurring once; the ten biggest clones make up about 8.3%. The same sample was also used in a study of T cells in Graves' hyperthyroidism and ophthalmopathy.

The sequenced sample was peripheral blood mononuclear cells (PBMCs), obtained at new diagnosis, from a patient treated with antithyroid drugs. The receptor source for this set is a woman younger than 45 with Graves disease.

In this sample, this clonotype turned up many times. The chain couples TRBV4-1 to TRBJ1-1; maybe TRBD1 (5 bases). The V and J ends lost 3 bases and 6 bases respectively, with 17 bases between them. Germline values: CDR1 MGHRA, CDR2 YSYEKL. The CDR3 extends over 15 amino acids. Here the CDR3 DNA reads TGCGCCAGCAGCCACGAGACCCCAGGGTCGCCTGAAGCTTTCTTT. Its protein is CASSHETPGSPEAFF.

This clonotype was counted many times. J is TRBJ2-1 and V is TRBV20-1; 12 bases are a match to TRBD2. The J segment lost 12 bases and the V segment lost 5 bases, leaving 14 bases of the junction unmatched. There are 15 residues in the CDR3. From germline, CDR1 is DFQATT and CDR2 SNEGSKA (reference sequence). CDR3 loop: CSASRLAGDPTTQFF. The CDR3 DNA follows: TGCAGTGCTTCGCGACTAGCGGGAGACCCGACGACGCAGTTCTTC.

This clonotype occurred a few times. The CDR3 DNA follows: TGTGCCAGCAGCTTCTCAACTAGCGGGGCCTACGAGCAGTACTTC. Protein product: CASSFSTSGAYEQYF. The chain combines TRBV5-5 with TRBJ2-7, with 10 positions matching TRBD2. V was pared by 2 bases and J by 2 bases, with 4 bases of the junction left unmatched. The CDR3 is 15 amino acids. Germline lookup yields CDR1 SGHKS and CDR2 YYEKEE (reference sequence).

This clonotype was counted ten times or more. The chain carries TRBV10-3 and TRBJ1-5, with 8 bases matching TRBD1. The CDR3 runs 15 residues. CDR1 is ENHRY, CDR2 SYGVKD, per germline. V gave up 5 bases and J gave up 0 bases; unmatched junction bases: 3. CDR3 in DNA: TGTGCCATCAGTCGACAGGGGAATAGCAATCAGCCCCAGCATTTT. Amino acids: CAISRQGNSNQPQHF.

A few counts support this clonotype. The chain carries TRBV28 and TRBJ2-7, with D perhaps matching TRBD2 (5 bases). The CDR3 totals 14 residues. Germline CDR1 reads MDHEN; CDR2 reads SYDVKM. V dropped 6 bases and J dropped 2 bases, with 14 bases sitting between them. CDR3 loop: CASRRSGSAYEQYF. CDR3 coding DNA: TGTGCCAGCAGGCGTTCGGGGAGCGCCTACGAGCAGTACTTC.

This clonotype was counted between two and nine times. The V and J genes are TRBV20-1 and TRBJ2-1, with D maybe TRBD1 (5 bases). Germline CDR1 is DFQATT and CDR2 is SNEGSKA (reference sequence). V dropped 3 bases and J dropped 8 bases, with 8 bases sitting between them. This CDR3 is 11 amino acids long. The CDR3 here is CSARGLDEQFF. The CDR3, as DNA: TGCAGTGCTAGGGGGCTGGATGAGCAGTTCTTC.

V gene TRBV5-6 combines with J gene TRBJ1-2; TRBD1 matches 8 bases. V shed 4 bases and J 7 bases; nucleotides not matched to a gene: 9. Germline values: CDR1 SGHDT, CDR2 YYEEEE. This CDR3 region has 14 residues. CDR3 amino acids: CASSLLTGVGGYTF. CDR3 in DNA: TGTGCCAGCAGCCTACTGACAGGGGTTGGTGGCTACACCTTC.

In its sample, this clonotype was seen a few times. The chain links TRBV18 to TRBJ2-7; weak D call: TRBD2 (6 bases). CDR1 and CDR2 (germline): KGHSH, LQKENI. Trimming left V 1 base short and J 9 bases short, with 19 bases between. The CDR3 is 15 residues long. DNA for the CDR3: TGTGCCAGCTCACCACAAAAGTTTGTAGCGGACGGGCAGTACTTC. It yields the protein CASSPQKFVADGQYF.

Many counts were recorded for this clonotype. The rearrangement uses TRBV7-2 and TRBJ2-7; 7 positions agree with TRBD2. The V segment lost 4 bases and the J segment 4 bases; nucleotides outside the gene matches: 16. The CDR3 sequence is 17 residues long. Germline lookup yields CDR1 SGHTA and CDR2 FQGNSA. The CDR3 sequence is CASSSQTRWEGRYEQYF. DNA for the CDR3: TGTGCCAGCAGCTCCCAAACGAGGTGGGAGGGCCGATACGAGCAGTACTTC.

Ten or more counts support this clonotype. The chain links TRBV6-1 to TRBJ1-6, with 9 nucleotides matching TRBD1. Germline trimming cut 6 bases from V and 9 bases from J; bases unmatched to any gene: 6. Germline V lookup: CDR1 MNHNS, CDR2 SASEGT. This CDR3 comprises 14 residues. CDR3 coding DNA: TGTGCCAGCAGACCGGGACAGGGAAGTTCACCCCTCCACTTT. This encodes CASRPGQGSSPLHF.

Here the CDR3 DNA reads TGCGCCAGCAGCCAAGGGGACAGGGCCACTGAAGCTTTCTTT. Amino acid sequence: CASSQGDRATEAFF. The rearrangement links TRBV4-1 to TRBJ1-1; 9 bases fit TRBD1. V was pared by 1 base and J by 4 bases, with 1 base of the junction left unmatched. This CDR3 has 14 amino acids. CDR1 MGHRA and CDR2 YSYEKL come from the germline V gene.

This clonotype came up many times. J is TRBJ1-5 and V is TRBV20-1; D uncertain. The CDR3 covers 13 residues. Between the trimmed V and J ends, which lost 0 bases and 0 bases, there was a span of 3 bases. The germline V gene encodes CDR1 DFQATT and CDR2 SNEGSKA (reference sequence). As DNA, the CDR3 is TGCAGTGCTAGAGAGTATAGCAATCAGCCCCAGCATTTT. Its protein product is CSAREYSNQPQHF.

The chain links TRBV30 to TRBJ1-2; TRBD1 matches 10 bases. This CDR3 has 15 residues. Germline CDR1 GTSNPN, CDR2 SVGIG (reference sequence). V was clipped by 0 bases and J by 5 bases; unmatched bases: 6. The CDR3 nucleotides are TGTGCCTGGAGTGTACAAGGGACAGGGGTTTATGGCTACACCTTC. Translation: CAWSVQGTGVYGYTF. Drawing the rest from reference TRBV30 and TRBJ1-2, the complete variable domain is SQTIHQWPATLVQPVGSPLSLECTVEGTSNPNLYWYRQAAGRGLQLLFYSVGIGQISSEVPQNLSASRPQDRQFILSSKKLLLSDSGFYLCAWSVQGTGVYGYTFGSGTRLTVV.

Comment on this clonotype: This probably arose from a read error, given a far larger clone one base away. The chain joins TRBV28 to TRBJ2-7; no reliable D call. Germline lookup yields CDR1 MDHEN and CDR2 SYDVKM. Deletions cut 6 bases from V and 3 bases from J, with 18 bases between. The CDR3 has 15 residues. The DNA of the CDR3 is TGTGCCAGCAGCCAATTAGCTAACGCAAGCTACGAGCAGTACTTC. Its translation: CASSQLANASYEQYF.

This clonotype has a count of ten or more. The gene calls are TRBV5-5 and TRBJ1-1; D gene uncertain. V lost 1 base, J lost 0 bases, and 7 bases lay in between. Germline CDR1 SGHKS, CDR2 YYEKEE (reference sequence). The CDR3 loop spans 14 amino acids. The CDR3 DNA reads TGTGCCAGCAGCTTGCGGGTTATGAACACTGAAGCTTTCTTT. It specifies CASSLRVMNTEAFF.

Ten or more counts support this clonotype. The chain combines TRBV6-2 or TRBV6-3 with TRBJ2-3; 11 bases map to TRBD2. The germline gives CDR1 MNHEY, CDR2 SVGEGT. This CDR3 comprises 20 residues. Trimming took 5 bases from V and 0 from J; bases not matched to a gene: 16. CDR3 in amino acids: CASSTSRGRLAGSSTDTQYF. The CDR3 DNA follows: TGTGCCAGCAGTACTAGCAGGGGGCGACTAGCGGGATCGAGCACAGATACGCAGTATTTT.